This T cell receptor beta chain is from a study of response to subunit inactivated influenza vaccine. Study outcomes and limitations: Authors suggested each seasonal influenza vaccination recruits few new T cells.

A single record per CDR3 protein comes from TCRdb applying MiXCR to the RT-PCR reads. The sample holds hundreds of thousands of distinct CDR3 sequences, about 10% seen once. This clonotype was found a few times. Its target is unknown. Germline V CDR1 and CDR2: DFQATT, SNEGSKA (reference sequence). The CDR3 covers 13 residues. With 3 bases clipped from V and 4 bases from J, the junction kept 4 bases outside the gene matches. The sequencing here drew on PBMCs from blood, taken on the day of vaccination. The chain carries TRBV20-1 and TRBJ2-7; 9 nucleotides align to TRBD1. This sequence was found in a man aged 45-60 years who received an inactivated influenza vaccine. The CDR3 reads CSARRTGEYEQYF. The CDR3 DNA reads as TGCAGTGCTAGGCGGACAGGGGAGTACGAGCAGTACTTC.